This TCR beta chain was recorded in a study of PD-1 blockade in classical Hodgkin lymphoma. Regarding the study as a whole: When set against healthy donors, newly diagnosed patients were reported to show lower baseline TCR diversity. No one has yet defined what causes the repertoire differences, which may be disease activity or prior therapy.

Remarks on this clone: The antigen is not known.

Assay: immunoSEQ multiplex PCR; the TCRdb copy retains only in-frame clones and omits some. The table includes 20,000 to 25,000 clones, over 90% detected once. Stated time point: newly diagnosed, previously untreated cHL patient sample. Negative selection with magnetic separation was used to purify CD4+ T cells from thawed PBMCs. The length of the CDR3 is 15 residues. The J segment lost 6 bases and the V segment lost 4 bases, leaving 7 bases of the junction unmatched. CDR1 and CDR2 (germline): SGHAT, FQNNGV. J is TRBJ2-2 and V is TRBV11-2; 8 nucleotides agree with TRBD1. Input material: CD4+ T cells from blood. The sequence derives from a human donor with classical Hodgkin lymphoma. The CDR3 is CASSSPGRGPGELFF. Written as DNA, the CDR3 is TGTGCCAGCAGCTCCCCCGGCAGGGGGCCCGGGGAGCTGTTTTTT.